The rows below give T cell receptor beta chains drawn from one sample of a study of cytomegalovirus exposure and HLA in healthy donors. The repertoire was sequenced with immunoSEQ multiplex PCR; TCRdb's copy has only in-frame clones and lacks some. The data contain roughly 77,000 clones, roughly a tenth of them singletons. Sequencing input: PBMCs. The receptors derive from a man aged 55 to 70 in good health and CMV-seropositive. The CDR3 runs from the conserved cysteine through the conserved F or W. D genes are given only for firm matches. Clone size is shown for a subset of rows, as once, few, many or a class of expanded clone.

j_gene: TRBJ1-4
abundance: few
d_gene: .
v_gene: TRBV4-1
len: 14
CDR3aa: CASSPVPGNEKLFF
CDR3nt: TGCGCCAGCAGCCCCGTTCCGGGGAATGAAAAACTGTTTTTT

j_gene: TRBJ1-4
abundance: .
d_gene: TRBD1
v_gene: TRBV28
len: 13
CDR3aa: CASMTGVNEKLFF
CDR3nt: TGTGCCAGCATGACAGGGGTTAATGAAAAACTGTTTTTT

j_gene: TRBJ2-5
abundance: few
d_gene: TRBD2
v_gene: TRBV19
len: 16
CDR3aa: CASSIRAGGRQETQYF
CDR3nt: TGTGCCAGTAGTATAAGGGCGGGAGGTCGGCAAGAGACCCAGTACTTC

j_gene: TRBJ2-5
abundance: .
d_gene: TRBD1
v_gene: TRBV25-1
len: 17
CDR3aa: CASSPFRGTNFGETQYF
CDR3nt: TGTGCCAGCAGCCCCTTCAGGGGGACCAATTTTGGAGAGACCCAGTACTTC

j_gene: TRBJ2-7
abundance: few
d_gene: TRBD1
v_gene: TRBV6-5
len: 13
CDR3aa: CASSRQGAAEQYF
CDR3nt: TGTGCCAGCAGTCGACAGGGGGCGGCCGAGCAGTACTTC

j_gene: TRBJ2-3
abundance: few
d_gene: TRBD2
v_gene: TRBV28
len: 16
CDR3aa: CASTSSGRARLDTQYF
CDR3nt: TGTGCCAGCACATCTAGCGGGAGGGCCCGTTTAGATACGCAGTATTTT

j_gene: TRBJ2-3
abundance: few
d_gene: .
v_gene: TRBV5-1
len: 15
CDR3aa: CASRRARDSGDTQYF
CDR3nt: TGCGCCAGCAGGCGAGCCAGGGACTCGGGAGATACGCAGTATTTT

j_gene: TRBJ1-5
abundance: .
d_gene: TRBD1
v_gene: TRBV19
len: 17
CDR3aa: CASRDSVGRGPNQPQHF
CDR3nt: TGTGCCAGTAGGGATTCGGTGGGCAGGGGGCCCAATCAGCCCCAGCATTTT

j_gene: TRBJ2-1
abundance: few
d_gene: TRBD2
v_gene: TRBV7-2
len: 16
CDR3aa: CASSLGGSGGRGEQFF
CDR3nt: TGTGCCAGCAGCTTAGGAGGTAGCGGGGGGAGAGGTGAGCAGTTCTTC

j_gene: TRBJ1-3
abundance: few
d_gene: .
v_gene: TRBV19
len: 15
CDR3aa: CASSSHSLSGNTIYF
CDR3nt: TGTGCCAGTAGTAGCCACAGCCTCTCTGGAAACACCATATATTTT

j_gene: TRBJ2-2
abundance: .
d_gene: .
v_gene: TRBV5-1
len: 14
CDR3aa: CASSQDMNTGELFF
CDR3nt: TGCGCCAGCAGCCAGGACATGAACACCGGGGAGCTGTTTTTT

j_gene: TRBJ2-5
abundance: few
d_gene: .
v_gene: TRBV27
len: 16
CDR3aa: CASSKNGLLYQETQYF
CDR3nt: TGTGCCAGCAGCAAAAACGGACTGTTGTACCAAGAGACCCAGTACTTC

j_gene: TRBJ2-7
abundance: .
d_gene: TRBD2
v_gene: TRBV19
len: 16
CDR3aa: CASSPDLSGTAYEQYF
CDR3nt: TGTGCCAGTAGTCCTGATTTAAGCGGGACTGCCTACGAGCAGTACTTC

j_gene: TRBJ1-2
abundance: few
d_gene: .
v_gene: TRBV6-5
len: 13
CDR3aa: CASRSRAGYGYTF
CDR3nt: TGTGCCAGCAGATCCAGGGCTGGCTATGGCTACACCTTC

j_gene: TRBJ2-2
abundance: few
d_gene: .
v_gene: TRBV11-1
len: 15
CDR3aa: CASSLETGSNGELFF
CDR3nt: TGTGCCAGCAGCTTAGAAACAGGGTCCAACGGGGAGCTGTTTTTT

j_gene: TRBJ1-1
abundance: few
d_gene: .
v_gene: TRBV18
len: 13
CDR3aa: CASSPGQNTEAFF
CDR3nt: TGTGCCAGCTCTCCAGGACAGAACACTGAAGCTTTCTTT

j_gene: TRBJ2-2
abundance: .
d_gene: .
v_gene: TRBV19
len: 14
CDR3aa: CASSPRSSTGELFF
CDR3nt: TGTGCCAGTAGTCCGCGGTCGAGCACCGGGGAGCTGTTTTTT

j_gene: TRBJ1-2
abundance: .
d_gene: TRBD1
v_gene: TRBV6-6
len: 13
CDR3aa: CASRGTDDYGYTF
CDR3nt: TGTGCCAGCAGAGGGACAGACGACTATGGCTACACCTTC

j_gene: TRBJ1-1
abundance: .
d_gene: .
v_gene: TRBV30
len: 13
CDR3aa: CAGASQGNTEAFF
CDR3nt: TGTGCCGGCGCCTCTCAGGGGAACACTGAAGCTTTCTTT

j_gene: TRBJ2-1
abundance: .
d_gene: TRBD2
v_gene: TRBV4-1
len: 16
CDR3aa: CASSLTGTSGRGEQFF
CDR3nt: TGCGCCAGCAGCCTGACCGGGACTAGCGGGAGAGGGGAGCAGTTCTTC

j_gene: TRBJ1-2
abundance: .
d_gene: .
v_gene: TRBV28
len: 14
CDR3aa: CASSLYGGGYGYTF
CDR3nt: TGTGCCAGCAGTTTATACGGCGGAGGCTATGGCTACACCTTC

j_gene: TRBJ2-1
abundance: .
d_gene: TRBD1
v_gene: TRBV14
len: 15
CDR3aa: CASSQQLGGGYEQFF
CDR3nt: TGTGCCAGCAGCCAACAGTTAGGGGGCGGATATGAGCAGTTCTTC

j_gene: TRBJ2-1
abundance: .
d_gene: .
v_gene: TRBV18
len: 13
CDR3aa: CASSPSSINEQFF
CDR3nt: TGTGCCAGCTCACCAAGTAGCATCAATGAGCAGTTCTTC

j_gene: TRBJ2-1
abundance: few
d_gene: .
v_gene: TRBV7-3
len: 14
CDR3aa: CASSLTIGDNEQFF
CDR3nt: TGTGCCAGCAGCTTAACGATAGGGGACAATGAGCAGTTCTTC

j_gene: TRBJ2-2
abundance: few
d_gene: .
v_gene: TRBV6-4
len: 13
CDR3aa: CASSQTRRGELFF
CDR3nt: TGTGCCAGCAGTCAGACTAGACGGGGGGAGCTGTTTTTT

j_gene: TRBJ2-1
abundance: .
d_gene: .
v_gene: TRBV9
len: 15
CDR3aa: CASSRKGFGDNEQFF
CDR3nt: TGTGCCAGCAGCCGTAAGGGGTTTGGGGACAATGAGCAGTTCTTC

j_gene: TRBJ1-1
abundance: few
d_gene: .
v_gene: TRBV7-9
len: 11
CDR3aa: CASTQSEVAFF
CDR3nt: TGTGCCAGCACCCAGAGCGAAGTAGCTTTCTTT

j_gene: TRBJ1-2
abundance: .
d_gene: .
v_gene: TRBV18
len: 17
CDR3aa: CASSQQSTDNPNYGYTF
CDR3nt: TGTGCCAGCTCGCAACAAAGCACAGACAATCCTAACTATGGCTACACCTTC

j_gene: TRBJ2-3
abundance: few
d_gene: TRBD2
v_gene: TRBV7-9
len: 16
CDR3aa: CASSPSGVAGEDTQYF
CDR3nt: TGTGCCAGCAGCCCCTCAGGGGTAGCGGGGGAGGATACGCAGTATTTT

j_gene: TRBJ2-3
abundance: few
d_gene: TRBD2
v_gene: TRBV28
len: 17
CDR3aa: CASSSKKAGGPADTQYF
CDR3nt: TGTGCCAGCAGCTCCAAAAAAGCGGGAGGGCCCGCAGATACGCAGTATTTT

j_gene: TRBJ1-2
abundance: .
d_gene: TRBD1
v_gene: TRBV28
len: 14
CDR3aa: CASSYGQGVYGYTF
CDR3nt: TGTGCCAGCAGTTACGGACAGGGCGTATATGGCTACACCTTC

j_gene: TRBJ2-5
abundance: .
d_gene: TRBD2
v_gene: TRBV5-4
len: 16
CDR3aa: CASSPVLAGSGETQYF
CDR3nt: TGTGCCAGCAGCCCAGTACTAGCGGGGAGTGGAGAGACCCAGTACTTC

j_gene: TRBJ1-5
abundance: few
d_gene: TRBD1
v_gene: TRBV5-1
len: 16
CDR3aa: CASSWGRDRGHQPQHF
CDR3nt: TGCGCCAGCAGCTGGGGCCGGGACAGGGGGCATCAGCCCCAGCATTTT

j_gene: TRBJ2-1
abundance: few
d_gene: TRBD1
v_gene: TRBV29-1
len: 14
CDR3aa: CSATDRDAYNEQFF
CDR3nt: TGCAGCGCTACCGACAGGGACGCCTACAATGAGCAGTTCTTC

j_gene: TRBJ1-2
abundance: few
d_gene: TRBD1
v_gene: TRBV9
len: 17
CDR3aa: CASSVEHTGTGPEGYTF
CDR3nt: TGTGCCAGCAGCGTAGAACACACGGGGACAGGCCCTGAGGGCTACACCTTC

j_gene: TRBJ1-4
abundance: .
d_gene: TRBD1
v_gene: TRBV11-2
len: 15
CDR3aa: CASSFGQATNEKLFF
CDR3nt: TGTGCCAGCAGCTTCGGACAGGCAACTAATGAAAAACTGTTTTTT

j_gene: TRBJ1-4
abundance: few
d_gene: .
v_gene: TRBV4-1
len: 16
CDR3aa: CASSQGVSLTNEKLFF
CDR3nt: TGCGCCAGCAGCCAAGGAGTGAGTTTAACTAATGAAAAACTGTTTTTT

j_gene: TRBJ2-5
abundance: .
d_gene: .
v_gene: TRBV27
len: 15
CDR3aa: CASSLRGAPGETQYF
CDR3nt: TGTGCCAGCAGTCTGCGCGGAGCTCCCGGCGAGACCCAGTACTTC

j_gene: TRBJ1-5
abundance: few
d_gene: .
v_gene: TRBV9
len: 15
CDR3aa: CASSPWGESNQPQHF
CDR3nt: TGTGCCAGCAGCCCTTGGGGAGAGAGCAATCAGCCCCAGCATTTT

j_gene: TRBJ1-2
abundance: few
d_gene: .
v_gene: TRBV9
len: 15
CDR3aa: CASSETDRPLGGYTF
CDR3nt: TGTGCCAGCAGCGAGACCGACAGGCCCTTAGGGGGCTACACCTTC

j_gene: TRBJ2-2
abundance: few
d_gene: TRBD2
v_gene: TRBV18
len: 16
CDR3aa: CASSPGLAGESGELFF
CDR3nt: TGTGCCAGCTCACCAGGACTAGCGGGGGAGTCCGGGGAGCTGTTTTTT

j_gene: TRBJ1-2
abundance: .
d_gene: .
v_gene: TRBV29-1
len: 12
CDR3aa: CSDGGGGVGYTF
CDR3nt: TGCAGCGACGGAGGGGGAGGGGTTGGCTACACCTTC

j_gene: TRBJ1-1
abundance: few
d_gene: .
v_gene: TRBV9
len: 12
CDR3aa: CASSVGAGEAFF
CDR3nt: TGTGCCAGCAGCGTAGGGGCCGGTGAAGCTTTCTTT

j_gene: TRBJ2-2
abundance: .
d_gene: TRBD2
v_gene: TRBV5-6
len: 16
CDR3aa: CVSIETSGRNTGELFF
CDR3nt: TGTGTCAGCATCGAGACTAGCGGGAGAAACACCGGGGAGCTGTTTTTT